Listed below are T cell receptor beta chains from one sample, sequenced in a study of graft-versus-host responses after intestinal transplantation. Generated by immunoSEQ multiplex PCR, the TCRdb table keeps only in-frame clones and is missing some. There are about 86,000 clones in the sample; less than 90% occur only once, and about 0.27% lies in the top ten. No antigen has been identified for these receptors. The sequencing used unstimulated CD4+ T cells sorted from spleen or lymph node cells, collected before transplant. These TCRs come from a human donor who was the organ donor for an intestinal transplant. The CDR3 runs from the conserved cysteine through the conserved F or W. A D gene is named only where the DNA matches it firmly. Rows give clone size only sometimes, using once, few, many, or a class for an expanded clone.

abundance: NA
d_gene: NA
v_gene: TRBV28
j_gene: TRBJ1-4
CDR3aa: CASSRGLPGREKLFF
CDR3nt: TGTGCCAGCAGTCGGGGACTACCGGGGAGAGAAAAACTGTTTTTT

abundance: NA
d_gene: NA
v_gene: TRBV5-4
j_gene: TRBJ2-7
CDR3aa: CASSLQGPYEQYF
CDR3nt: TGTGCCAGCAGCTTACAGGGCCCCTACGAGCAGTACTTC

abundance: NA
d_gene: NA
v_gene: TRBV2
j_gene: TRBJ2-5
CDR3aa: CASSFAQGGETQYF
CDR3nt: TGTGCCAGCAGTTTCGCCCAGGGGGGAGAGACCCAGTACTTC

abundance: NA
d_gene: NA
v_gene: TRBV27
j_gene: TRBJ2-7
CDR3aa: CASTKMGGSYEQYF
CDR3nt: TGTGCCAGCACTAAAATGGGGGGCTCCTACGAGCAGTACTTC

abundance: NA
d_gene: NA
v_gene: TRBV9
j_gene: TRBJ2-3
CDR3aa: CASSVGKVATDTQYF
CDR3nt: TGTGCCAGCAGCGTAGGTAAAGTAGCCACAGATACGCAGTATTTT

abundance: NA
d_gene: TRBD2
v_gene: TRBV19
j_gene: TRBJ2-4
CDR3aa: CASSMGGWSLAKNIQYF
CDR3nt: TGTGCCAGTAGTATGGGGGGGTGGAGTCTAGCCAAAAACATTCAGTACTTC

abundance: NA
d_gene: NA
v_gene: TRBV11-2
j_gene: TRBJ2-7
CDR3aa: CASSFGAKTYEQYF
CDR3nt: TGTGCCAGCAGCTTTGGGGCTAAGACCTACGAGCAGTACTTC

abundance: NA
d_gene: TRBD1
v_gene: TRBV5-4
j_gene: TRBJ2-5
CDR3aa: CASSSPWDRGSETQYF
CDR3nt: TGTGCCAGCAGCTCCCCCTGGGACAGAGGTTCGGAGACCCAGTACTTC

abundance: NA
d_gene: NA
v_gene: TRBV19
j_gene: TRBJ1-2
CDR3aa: CASLRTGKSYGYTF
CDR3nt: TGTGCCAGTCTTCGGACGGGGAAATCCTATGGCTACACCTTC

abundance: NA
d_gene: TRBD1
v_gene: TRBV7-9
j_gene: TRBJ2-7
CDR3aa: CASSGRDRLYEQYF
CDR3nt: TGTGCCAGCAGCGGACGGGACAGACTCTACGAGCAGTACTTC

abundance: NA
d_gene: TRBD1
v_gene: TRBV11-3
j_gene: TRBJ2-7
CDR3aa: CASSDLGQRSYEQYF
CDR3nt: TGTGCCAGCAGTGATTTGGGACAGAGGTCCTACGAGCAGTACTTC

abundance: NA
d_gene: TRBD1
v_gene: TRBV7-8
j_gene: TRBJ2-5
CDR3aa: CASSSRTGEAETQYF
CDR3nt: TGTGCCAGCAGCTCCCGGACAGGGGAGGCAGAGACCCAGTACTTC

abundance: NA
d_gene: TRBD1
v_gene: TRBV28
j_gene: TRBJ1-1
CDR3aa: CASLRTGGLNTEAFF
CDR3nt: TGTGCCAGCCTAAGAACAGGGGGCCTGAACACTGAAGCTTTCTTT

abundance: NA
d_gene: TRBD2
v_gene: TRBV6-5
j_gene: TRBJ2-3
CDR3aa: CASSYLGGSTDTQYF
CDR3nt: TGTGCCAGCAGTTATCTGGGGGGGAGCACAGATACGCAGTATTTT

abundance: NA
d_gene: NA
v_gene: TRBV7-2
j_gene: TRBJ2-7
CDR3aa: CASSLERVSEQYF
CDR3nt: TGTGCCAGCAGCTTAGAGCGGGTGAGCGAGCAGTACTTC

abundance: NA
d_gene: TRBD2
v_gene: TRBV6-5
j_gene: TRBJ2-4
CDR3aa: CASSPLTSGDNIQYF
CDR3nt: TGTGCCAGCAGTCCTCTGACTAGCGGTGACAACATTCAGTACTTC

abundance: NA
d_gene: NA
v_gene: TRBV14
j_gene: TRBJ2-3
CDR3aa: CASSQGQNTQYF
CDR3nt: TGTGCCAGCAGCCAAGGGCAAAATACGCAGTATTTT

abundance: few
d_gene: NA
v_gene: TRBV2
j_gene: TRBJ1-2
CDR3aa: CASAPGSYGYTF
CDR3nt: TGTGCCAGCGCACCTGGGAGCTATGGCTACACCTTC

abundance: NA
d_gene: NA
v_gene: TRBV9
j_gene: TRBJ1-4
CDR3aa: CASSVGLNEKLFF
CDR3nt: TGTGCCAGCAGCGTAGGGCTTAATGAAAAACTGTTTTTT

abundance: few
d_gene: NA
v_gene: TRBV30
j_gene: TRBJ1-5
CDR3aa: CAWSGLTKNQPQHF
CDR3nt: TGTGCCTGGAGTGGTTTGACTAAAAATCAGCCCCAGCATTTT

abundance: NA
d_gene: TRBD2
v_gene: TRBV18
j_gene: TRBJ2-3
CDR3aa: CASSPLGLAGGKDTQYF
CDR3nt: TGTGCCAGCTCACCATTGGGACTAGCGGGAGGTAAAGATACGCAGTATTTT

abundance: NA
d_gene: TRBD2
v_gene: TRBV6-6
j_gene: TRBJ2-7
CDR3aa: CASSQKGTRTGEQYF
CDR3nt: TGTGCCAGCAGTCAAAAGGGGACTAGGACCGGGGAGCAGTACTTC

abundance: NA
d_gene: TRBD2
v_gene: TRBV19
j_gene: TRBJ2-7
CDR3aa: CASRLAGSYEQYF
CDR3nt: TGTGCCAGTAGGCTAGCGGGGTCCTACGAGCAGTACTTC

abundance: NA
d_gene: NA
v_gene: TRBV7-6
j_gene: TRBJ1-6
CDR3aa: CASSLGGYNSPLHF
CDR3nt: TGTGCCAGCAGCTTAGGAGGTTATAATTCACCCCTCCACTTT

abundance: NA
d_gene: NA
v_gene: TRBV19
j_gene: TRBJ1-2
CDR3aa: CASSLDRTPNYGYTF
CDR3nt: TGTGCCAGTAGCCTAGACAGGACGCCAAACTATGGCTACACCTTC

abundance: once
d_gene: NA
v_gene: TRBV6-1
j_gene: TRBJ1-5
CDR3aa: CASTDSYNQPQHF
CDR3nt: TGTGCCAGCACAGACAGCTACAATCAGCCCCAGCATTTT

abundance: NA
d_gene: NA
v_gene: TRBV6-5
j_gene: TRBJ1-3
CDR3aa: CASSLSRSSGNTIYF
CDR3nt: TGTGCCAGCAGTTTAAGTAGGAGCTCTGGAAACACCATATATTTT

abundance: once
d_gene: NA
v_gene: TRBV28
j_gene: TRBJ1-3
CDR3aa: CAHHSGNTIYF
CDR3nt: TGTGCCCATCACTCTGGAAACACCATATATTTT

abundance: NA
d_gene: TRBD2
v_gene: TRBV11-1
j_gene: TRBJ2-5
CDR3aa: CASSTRIAGGFQETQYF
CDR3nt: TGTGCCAGCAGCACCCGAATAGCGGGGGGATTCCAAGAGACCCAGTACTTC

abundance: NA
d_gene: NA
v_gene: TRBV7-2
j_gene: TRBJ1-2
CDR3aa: CASTKQGYGYTF
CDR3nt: TGTGCCAGCACCAAACAGGGCTATGGCTACACCTTC

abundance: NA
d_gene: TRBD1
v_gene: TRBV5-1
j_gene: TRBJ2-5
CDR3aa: CASSLPRTGGTQETQYF
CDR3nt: TGCGCCAGCAGCTTGCCCCGGACAGGGGGCACGCAAGAGACCCAGTACTTC

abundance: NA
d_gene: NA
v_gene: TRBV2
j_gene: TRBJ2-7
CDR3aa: CASSVEGHEQYF
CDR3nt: TGTGCCAGCAGTGTTGAGGGCCACGAGCAGTACTTC

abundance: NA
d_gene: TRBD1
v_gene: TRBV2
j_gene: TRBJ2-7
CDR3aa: CASPITRTGLEQYF
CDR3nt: TGTGCCAGCCCGATTACGCGGACAGGCCTCGAGCAGTACTTC

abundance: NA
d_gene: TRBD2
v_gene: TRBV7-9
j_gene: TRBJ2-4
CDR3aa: CASSLSLAGGNIQYF
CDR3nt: TGTGCCAGCAGCTTATCTTTAGCGGGAGGAAACATTCAGTACTTC

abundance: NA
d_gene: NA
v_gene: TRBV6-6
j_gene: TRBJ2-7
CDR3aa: CASSYEVRGGHEQYF
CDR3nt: TGTGCCAGCAGTTATGAGGTTCGAGGCGGCCACGAGCAGTACTTC

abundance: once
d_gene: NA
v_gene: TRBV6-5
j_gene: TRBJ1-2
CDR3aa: CASSERSYGYTF
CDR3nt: TGTGCCAGCAGTGAAAGGAGCTATGGCTACACCTTC

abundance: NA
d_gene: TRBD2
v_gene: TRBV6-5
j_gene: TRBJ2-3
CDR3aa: CASSPGLAVDTQYF
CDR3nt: TGTGCCAGCAGTCCGGGACTAGCGGTAGATACGCAGTATTTT

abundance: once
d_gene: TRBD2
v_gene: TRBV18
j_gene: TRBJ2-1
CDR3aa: CASSSASGNEQFF
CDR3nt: TGTGCCAGCTCATCGGCTAGCGGGAATGAGCAGTTCTTC

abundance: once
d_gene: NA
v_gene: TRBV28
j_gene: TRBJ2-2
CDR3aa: CASISELPGELFF
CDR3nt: TGTGCCAGCATCTCCGAGCTGCCCGGGGAGCTGTTTTTT

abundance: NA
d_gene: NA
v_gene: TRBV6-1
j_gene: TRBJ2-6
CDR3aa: CASTLSGANVLTF
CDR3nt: TGTGCCAGCACCTTATCTGGGGCCAACGTCCTGACTTTC

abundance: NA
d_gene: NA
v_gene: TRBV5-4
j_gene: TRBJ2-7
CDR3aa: CASSPSGTGSYEQYF
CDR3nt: TGTGCCAGCAGCCCGAGCGGGACAGGTTCCTACGAGCAGTACTTC

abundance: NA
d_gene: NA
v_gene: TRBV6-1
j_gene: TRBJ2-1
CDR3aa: CASTRGPYNEQFF
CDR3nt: TGTGCCAGCACTAGGGGTCCATACAATGAGCAGTTCTTC

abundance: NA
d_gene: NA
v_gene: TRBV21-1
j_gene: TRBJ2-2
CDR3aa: CAIGLAGLTGELFF
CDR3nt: TGTGCCATCGGACTAGCGGGGCTAACCGGGGAGCTGTTTTTT

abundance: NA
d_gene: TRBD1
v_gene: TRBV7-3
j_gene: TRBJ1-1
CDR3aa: CASSLTTGGEAFF
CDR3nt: TGTGCCAGCAGCTTAACGACAGGGGGCGAAGCTTTCTTT

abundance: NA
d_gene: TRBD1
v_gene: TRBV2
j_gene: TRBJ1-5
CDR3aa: CASETGQGGQPQHF
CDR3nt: TGTGCCAGCGAGACCGGACAGGGAGGGCAGCCCCAGCATTTT

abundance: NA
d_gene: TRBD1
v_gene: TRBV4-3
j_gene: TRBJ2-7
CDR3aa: CASSQDLRTGAYEQYF
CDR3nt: TGCGCCAGCAGCCAAGATCTCCGGACAGGGGCCTACGAGCAGTACTTC

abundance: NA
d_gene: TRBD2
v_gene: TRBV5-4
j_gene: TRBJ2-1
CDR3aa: CASSGTSLDNEQFF
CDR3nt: TGTGCCAGCAGCGGGACTAGTTTAGATAATGAGCAGTTCTTC

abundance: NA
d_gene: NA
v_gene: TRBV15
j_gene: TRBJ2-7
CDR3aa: CATSLEGSNEQYF
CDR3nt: TGTGCCACCAGCCTTGAGGGTTCAAACGAGCAGTACTTC

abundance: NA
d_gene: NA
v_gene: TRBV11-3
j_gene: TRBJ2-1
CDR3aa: CASSLVRDRYNEQFF
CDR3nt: TGTGCCAGCAGCTTAGTCCGGGATCGCTACAATGAGCAGTTCTTC

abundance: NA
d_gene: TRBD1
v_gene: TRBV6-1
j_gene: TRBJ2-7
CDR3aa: CASSAGTGLWYEQYF
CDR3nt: TGTGCCAGCAGTGCCGGGACAGGGCTGTGGTACGAGCAGTACTTC

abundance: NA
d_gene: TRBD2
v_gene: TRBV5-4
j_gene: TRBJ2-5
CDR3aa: CASSLGASGRSETQYF
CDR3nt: TGTGCCAGCAGCTTGGGGGCTAGCGGGAGATCGGAGACCCAGTACTTC

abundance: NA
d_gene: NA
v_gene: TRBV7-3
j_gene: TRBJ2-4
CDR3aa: CASSLTGGATNIQYF
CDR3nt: TGTGCCAGCAGCTTAACGGGCGGGGCCACTAACATTCAGTACTTC

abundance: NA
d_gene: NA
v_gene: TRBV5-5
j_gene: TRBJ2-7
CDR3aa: CASSPGSPYEQYF
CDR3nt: TGTGCCAGCAGCCCGGGGAGTCCCTACGAGCAGTACTTC

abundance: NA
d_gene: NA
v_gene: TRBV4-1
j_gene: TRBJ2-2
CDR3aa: CASSGRQALGGELFF
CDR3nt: TGCGCCAGCAGCGGGCGACAGGCGCTCGGCGGGGAGCTGTTTTTT

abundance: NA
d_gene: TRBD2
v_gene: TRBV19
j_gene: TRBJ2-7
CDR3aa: CATQRTSYSSGEQYF
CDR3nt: TGTGCCACCCAGCGGACTAGCTATTCGTCGGGCGAGCAGTACTTC

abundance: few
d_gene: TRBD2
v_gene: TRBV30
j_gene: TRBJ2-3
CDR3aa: CAWSVGGLAGRTDTQYF
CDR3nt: TGTGCCTGGAGTGTAGGGGGACTAGCGGGGAGGACAGATACGCAGTATTTT

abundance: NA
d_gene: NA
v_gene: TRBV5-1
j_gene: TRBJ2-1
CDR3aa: CASSLVADSYNEQFF
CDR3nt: TGCGCCAGCAGCTTGGTAGCGGACTCCTACAATGAGCAGTTCTTC

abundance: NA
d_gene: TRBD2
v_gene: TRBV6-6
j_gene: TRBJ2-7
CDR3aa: CASSPSGSRYEQYF
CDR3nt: TGTGCCAGCAGTCCGAGCGGGAGTAGATACGAGCAGTACTTC

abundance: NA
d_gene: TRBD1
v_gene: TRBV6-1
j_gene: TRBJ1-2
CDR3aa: CASSEAGGQGGYGYTF
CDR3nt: TGTGCCAGCAGTGAAGCGGGGGGACAGGGTGGTTATGGCTACACCTTC